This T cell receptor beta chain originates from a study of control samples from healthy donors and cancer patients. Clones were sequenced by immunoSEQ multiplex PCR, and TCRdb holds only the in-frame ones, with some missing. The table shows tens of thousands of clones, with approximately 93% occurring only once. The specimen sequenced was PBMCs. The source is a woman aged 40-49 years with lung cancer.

CDR3 nucleotides: TGCGCCAGCAGCTTGGACGACAGTCCAACCTACGAGCAGTACTTC. The encoded protein is CASSLDDSPTYEQYF. The chain carries TRBV5-1 and TRBJ2-7; possible D gene TRBD1, 5 bases. The length of the CDR3 is 15 residues. Germline V gene lookup returns CDR1 SGHRS and CDR2 YFSETQ. V lost 0 bases and J lost 2, with 12 bases in between. Drawing the rest from reference TRBV5-1 and TRBJ2-7, the complete variable domain is KAGVTQTPRYLIKTRGQQVTLSCSPISGHRSVSWYQQTPGQGLQFLFEYFSETQRNKGNFPGRFSGRQFSNSRSEMNVSTLELGDSALYLCASSLDDSPTYEQYFGPGTRLTVT.